Presented here are 10 T cell receptor beta chains from one specimen sequenced in a study of cytomegalovirus exposure and HLA in healthy donors. PCR involved 60 Vbeta and 13 Jbeta primers. The data were produced by immunoSEQ multiplex PCR, yet TCRdb's version contains in-frame clones alone and is incomplete. The profile covers around 140,000 clones, with approximately 84% appearing a single time and 9.7% taken by the ten largest. The sequenced material came from PBMCs. The receptor set was obtained from a woman aged 60-75 years in good health and CMV-seropositive.

The chain recombines TRBV11-2 with TRBJ2-7; 10 nucleotides line up with TRBD2. CDR1 is SGHAT and CDR2 is FQNNGV in the germline V gene. With 0 bases clipped from V and 2 bases from J, the junction kept 7 bases outside the gene matches. The CDR3 sequence is 17 residues long. CDR3 protein: CASSLDYGLAGAYEQYF. The DNA for the CDR3 is TGTGCCAGCAGCTTAGATTATGGCCTAGCGGGGGCCTACGAGCAGTACTTC.

The V gene is TRBV9, the J gene TRBJ2-1; 10 bases are shared with TRBD2. V shed 0 bases and J 5 bases; nucleotides not matched to a gene: 5. Germline V CDR1 and CDR2: SGDLS, YYNGEE. The CDR3 sequence is 16 residues long. The chain's CDR3 is CASSVAPAGGDNEQFF. CDR3 in DNA: TGTGCCAGCAGCGTAGCTCCAGCGGGGGGGGACAATGAGCAGTTCTTC.

The rearrangement uses TRBV7-3 and TRBJ1-1; D not certain. Per germline, CDR1 SGHTA and CDR2 FQGTGA. CDR3 length: 14 amino acids. The germline V and J ends were trimmed by 0 bases and 1 base, with 6 bases remaining between them. As DNA, the CDR3 is TGTGCCAGCAGCTTAACTGCTAAGAACACTGAAGCTTTCTTT. Its protein product is CASSLTAKNTEAFF.

The gene calls are TRBV5-1 and TRBJ2-1, with a weak D call TRBD1 (6 bases). The CDR3 is 12 residues long. V lost 4 bases and J 9 bases, leaving 11 bases between the germline ends. Germline-derived CDR1 and CDR2 are SGHRS and YFSETQ. CDR3 DNA: TGCGCCAGCAGCGTACAGGGTGGTGAGCAGTTCTTC. It codes for CASSVQGGEQFF. Drawing the rest from reference TRBV5-1 and TRBJ2-1, the complete variable domain is KAGVTQTPRYLIKTRGQQVTLSCSPISGHRSVSWYQQTPGQGLQFLFEYFSETQRNKGNFPGRFSGRQFSNSRSEMNVSTLELGDSALYLCASSVQGGEQFFGPGTRLTVL.

The table lists this clone with a count of one. The V call is TRBV9, the J call TRBJ2-7; 10 bases fit TRBD1. The V gene end was trimmed by 0 bases and the J gene end by 3 bases; junction bases not matched to a gene: 12. Germline loops: CDR1 SGDLS, CDR2 YYNGEE. This CDR3 contains 18 residues. This CDR3 is CASSVEPYPGQGSYEQYF. Here the CDR3 DNA reads TGTGCCAGCAGCGTAGAGCCCTACCCGGGACAGGGGAGCTACGAGCAGTACTTC.

The CDR3 is CASSQDLGVQGMGYEQYF. The CDR3, as DNA: TGCGCCAGCAGCCAAGATCTTGGGGTACAGGGAATGGGCTACGAGCAGTACTTC. The chain joins TRBV4-1 to TRBJ2-7; possible D gene TRBD1, 6 bases. Trimming shortened V by 0 bases and J by 3 bases, and 21 bases separated the two germline ends. CDR1 is MGHRA, CDR2 YSYEKL, per germline. The CDR3 spans 18 residues.

The chain employs TRBV18 and TRBJ2-7, with D possibly being TRBD2 (6 bases). CDR1 is KGHSH and CDR2 is LQKENI in the germline V gene. V was trimmed by 0 bases and J by 9 bases, leaving 18 bases between them. The CDR3 totals 15 residues. CDR3 amino acids: CASSPPGTPSLGQYF. DNA of the CDR3: TGTGCCAGCTCACCACCAGGGACTCCTTCACTAGGGCAGTACTTC.

The chain has TRBV7-9 and TRBJ2-1, with a possible D match to TRBD2 (6 bases). Germline loops: CDR1 SEHNR, CDR2 FQNEAQ (reference sequence). V lost 5 bases to trimming and J lost 4 bases, with 9 bases between them. The CDR3 covers 13 residues. The CDR3 DNA follows: TGTGCCAGCAGCCCGGGGACTTACAATGAGCAGTTCTTC. Encoded protein: CASSPGTYNEQFF. Filled out from reference TRBV7-9 and TRBJ2-1, the complete variable domain reads DTGVSQNPRHKITKRGQNVTFRCDPISEHNRLYWYRQTLGQGPEFLTYFQNEAQLEKSRLLSDRFSAERPKGSFSTLEIQRTEQGDSAMYLCASSPGTYNEQFFGPGTRLTVL.

The chain has TRBV13 and TRBJ2-1; possibly TRBD2 for D (6 bases). CDR1 is PRHDT and CDR2 is FYEKMQ in the germline V gene (reference sequence). Trimming stripped 6 bases from V and 0 bases from J, with 9 bases between. This CDR3 is 14 amino acids long. The CDR3 sequence is CASRSLASYNEQFF. The CDR3 region has the DNA TGTGCCAGCAGGTCACTAGCCTCCTACAATGAGCAGTTCTTC.

This clone was observed a few times. The genes are TRBV6-6 and TRBJ2-2; 7 positions agree with TRBD1. After removal of 6 bases from V and 3 bases from J, the junction contained 7 bases not matched to a gene. Germline CDR1 MNHNY, CDR2 SVGAGI (reference sequence). The CDR3 contains 15 residues. CDR3 bases: TGTGCCAGCAGCCCCGGGACAGATCACACCGGGGAGCTGTTTTTT. It yields the protein CASSPGTDHTGELFF.